A single sample is the source of the 2 T cell receptor beta chains below, sequenced in a study of OX40 agonist ivuxolimab in advanced cancers. Produced via immunoSEQ multiplex PCR; TCRdb's table is partial and in-frame only. The table includes about 94,000 clones, approximately 90% detected once. This material consisted of CD4+ or CD8+ T cells sorted from blood, taken in a trial of the OX40 agonist ivuxolimab. The receptors were gathered from an adult with an advanced solid tumor such as melanoma, head and neck, liver or kidney cancer.

V usage is TRBV30 and J usage is TRBJ2-7; 7 nucleotides align to TRBD2. Trimming took 2 bases from V and 3 from J; bases not matched to a gene: 10. CDR1 and CDR2 (germline): GTSNPN, SVGIG (reference sequence). This CDR3 contains 15 residues. DNA of the CDR3: TGTGCCTGGAGTCTAGGAGGACTAGGTGTCTACGAGCAGTACTTC. It encodes CAWSLGGLGVYEQYF.

CDR3 DNA sequence: TGTGCCAGCACCGAAAGGGTGGGGATTTCACCCCTCCACTTT. The encoded protein is CASTERVGISPLHF. V gene TRBV6-5 combines with J gene TRBJ1-6; D call uncertain. With 7 bases removed from V and 9 bases from J, the gap between germline ends came to 16 bases. Germline CDR1 is MNHEY and CDR2 is SVGAGI. This CDR3 has 14 residues.